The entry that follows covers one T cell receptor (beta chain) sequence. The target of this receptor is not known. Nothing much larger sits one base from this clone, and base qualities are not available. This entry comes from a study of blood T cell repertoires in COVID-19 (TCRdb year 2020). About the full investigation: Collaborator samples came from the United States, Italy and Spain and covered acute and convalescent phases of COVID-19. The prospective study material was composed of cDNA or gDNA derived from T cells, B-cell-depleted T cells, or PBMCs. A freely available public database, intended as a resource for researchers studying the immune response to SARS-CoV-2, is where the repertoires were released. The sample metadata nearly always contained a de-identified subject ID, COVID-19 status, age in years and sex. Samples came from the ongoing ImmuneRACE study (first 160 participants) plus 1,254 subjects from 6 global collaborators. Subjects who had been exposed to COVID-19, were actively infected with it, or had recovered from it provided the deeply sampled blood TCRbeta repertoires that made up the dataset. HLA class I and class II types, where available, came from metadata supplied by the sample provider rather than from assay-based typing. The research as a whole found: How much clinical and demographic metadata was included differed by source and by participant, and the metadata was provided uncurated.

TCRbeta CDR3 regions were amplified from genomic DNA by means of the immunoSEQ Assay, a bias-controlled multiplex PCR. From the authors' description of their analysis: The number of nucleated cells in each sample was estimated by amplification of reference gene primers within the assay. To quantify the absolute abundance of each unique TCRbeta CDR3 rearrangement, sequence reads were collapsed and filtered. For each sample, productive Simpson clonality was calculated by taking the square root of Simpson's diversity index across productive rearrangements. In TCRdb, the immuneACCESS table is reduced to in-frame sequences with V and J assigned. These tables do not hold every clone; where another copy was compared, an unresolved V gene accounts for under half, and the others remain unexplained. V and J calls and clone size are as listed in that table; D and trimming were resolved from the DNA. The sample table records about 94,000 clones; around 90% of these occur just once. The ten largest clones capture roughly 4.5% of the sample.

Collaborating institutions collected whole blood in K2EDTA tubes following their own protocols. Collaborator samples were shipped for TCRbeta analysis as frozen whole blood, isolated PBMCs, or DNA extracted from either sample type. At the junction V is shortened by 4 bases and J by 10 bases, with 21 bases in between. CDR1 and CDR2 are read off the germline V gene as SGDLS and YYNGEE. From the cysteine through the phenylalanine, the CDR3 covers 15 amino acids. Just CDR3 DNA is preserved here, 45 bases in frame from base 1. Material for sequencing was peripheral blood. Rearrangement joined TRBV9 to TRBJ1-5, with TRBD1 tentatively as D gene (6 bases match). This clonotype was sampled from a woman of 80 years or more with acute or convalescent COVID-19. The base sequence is TGTGCCAGCAGCATCCGAGGGGGGGGTGCAGTTCCCCAGCATTTT. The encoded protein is CASSIRGGGAVPQHF.